The subject of this entry is one T cell receptor beta chain. The table lists this clone with a few counts. Its antigen is still unknown. It has no much larger one-base neighbor in the sample; base qualities were not kept. These data belong to a study of cytomegalovirus exposure and HLA in healthy donors (dated by TCRdb to the late 2010s). Looking at the study overall: An earlier analysis of about 560 of the donors reported approximately 280 Gb of sequence data and 117 million unique TCR beta sequences obtained from about 200 million T cells. About 330 gigabases of sequencing data and about 92 million unique TCR sequences made up an early release that covered 500 to 650 HLA-typed donors. The genetic ancestry cluster associated with self-reported Caucasian donors included 81% of the 398 genotyped donors. The study was designed to test whether signatures of past pathogen exposure could be identified by cataloging public T cell receptors. The study used immunosequencing to profile the T cell repertoires of some 600 subjects and linked those repertoires to cytomegalovirus serostatus. In addition to the first cohort of 650 to 800 subjects, a separate validation cohort of approximately 120 different subjects was used. To predict cytomegalovirus infection status, the study combined high-throughput TCR immunosequencing, statistical association of individual TCRs with disease status, and machine learning. A later analysis re-examined previously published TCR beta repertoires from 600 to 700 donors and added high-resolution HLA genotyping to investigate patterns of TCR occurrence. Rather than drawing on any new phenotypic data, the later analysis identified candidate immune exposures from TCR beta sequences and the way those sequences occurred across donors. An earlier analysis of more than 450 of the donors used high-throughput TCR beta sequencing to judge whether each TCR beta V gene segment behaved as functional or pseudogenic. Donor age, sex, ethnicity and CMV serostatus were compiled alongside the repertoire data. In a later genetic analysis, genome-wide SNP genotypes for about three fifths of the roughly 670 donors were used, and that subset was treated as a discovery cohort. Every repertoire in the discovery cohort had been generated on one and the same sequencing platform. Class I and class II HLA loci were covered by the typing at four-digit resolution. Typing coverage differed by locus: A, B, C, DRB1 and DQB1 were typed in roughly 620-630 donors, DQA1 in roughly 500, DPA1 in 600 to 610, and DPB1 in around 490. Roughly 5 DR-DQ haplotypes were handled as single units for association and clustering, since linkage in the cohort was strong. Among approximately 370 genotyped donors of the cohort, an average of approximately 200,000 unique TCR beta nucleotide sequences was sequenced per donor, of which roughly 18% were non-productive. Summary of the overall study and its limitations: Some IMGT-functional V segments, including TRBV6-2 and TRBV6-3, could not be distinguished by the 87-base-pair reads and were therefore excluded. Most TCR sequences were observed very rarely across donors, whereas some public TCRs were present in many individuals. A later analysis found that TCR association rates varied across HLA loci, with DRB1 alleles showing the most associated TCRs and HLA-C alleles the fewest. V-gene and J-gene trimming of TCR beta chains was associated with a missense DCLRE1C variant in a later genetic analysis, and the association was replicated in an independent cohort. A later analysis found that HLA-associated TCR beta chains were more clonally expanded and had lower generation probabilities than equally common non-associated chains. Immune exposure information for the cohort was limited to CMV serostatus. In both the original and validation cohorts, the classifier was reported to diagnose cytomegalovirus status with high specificity and sensitivity. When HLA alleles, especially DR and DQ, strongly co-occurred, attributing TCR associations to individual alleles was difficult. In a later analysis, some 18,000 TCR beta sequences were associated with specific HLA alleles at a false discovery rate of 0.05. Presence/absence analyses assumed roughly uniform sequencing depth across donors, an assumption that may not hold. Broadly in line with IMGT annotations, most TCR beta V segments showed up in productive rearrangements about 87% or about 30% of the time in an earlier analysis of around 600 of the donors. The sequencing pipeline was judged likely to have produced a cluster of highly shared sequence variants as a technical artifact. Most CMV-associated TCR beta chains appeared to be HLA-restricted in a later analysis, and the HLA associations seemed to be driven largely by CMV exposure. Because counts were too low, seventeen rarely observed V segments, including chromosome 9 orphons, were left out of the earlier analysis of some 600 of the donors. Linkage disequilibrium might explain the correlated functional status among segregating V segments, but an unknown experimental factor could not be ruled out. A later genetic analysis reported fewer N-insertions in productive TCRs among donors in an Asian-associated ancestry cluster than the roughly 700-donor mean. A further reported finding was that TCR beta sequences accurately predicted the HLA-A and HLA-B alleles for most subjects in the first cohort. In the study, around 160 TCR beta chains were listed as associated with cytomegalovirus. It was suggested by the authors that the approach could potentially be generalized to other disease states and immunological phenotypes. This cohort had only TCR beta chains sequenced, and the lack of alpha or paired-chain data limited which features could be detected. In a later analysis, several top co-occurrence clusters were reported to appear linked to parvovirus B19, influenza, CMV and Epstein-Barr virus. Because HLA typing was missing for some donors at each locus, association tests included only the typed subset. Three of the identified cytomegalovirus-associated TCR beta chains were confirmed in vitro to be specific for cytomegalovirus antigens.

In total, over 600 healthy bone marrow donors made up the cohort. All cohort members were sampled while nominally healthy, although unrecorded immune exposures were likely present. The donor tested CMV seropositive and was one of the 289 seropositive cohort members. Each donor provided a peripheral blood sample, and peripheral blood mononuclear cells were used for TCR beta sequencing. Genomic DNA was extracted from the blood cell samples with the Qiagen DNeasy Blood Extraction Kit. The CDR1 and CDR2 encoded by the germline V gene are SGHDT and YYEEEE. The CDR3 contains 14 residues, cysteine and phenylalanine counted. The kept DNA is CDR3 alone, 42 bases in frame from the first base. The germline V end is reduced by 4 bases and the J end by 7 bases; junction bases left unmatched: 4. The library was built by means of the immunoSEQ multiplex PCR assay. The multiplex PCR relied on a mix of 60 forward primers for TCR Vbeta segments and 13 reverse primers for TCR Jbeta segments. The CDR3 region of rearranged TCR beta genes was amplified from genomic DNA with a multiplex PCR assay. On the Illumina HiSeq System, the amplified TCR beta libraries were sequenced as 87-base-pair reads. Per the authors' processing: A later analysis counted approximately 74 million unique TCR beta chains across the approximately 700 repertoires, and some 12 million of these chains were shared by at least two donors. Raw reads were error-corrected and collapsed into unique sequences by a nearest-neighbor algorithm in which closely related sequences were merged to remove PCR and sequencing errors. Alignment of CDR3 sequences to IMGT reference sequences was used to assign V, D and J gene segments. Each retained sequence needed at least a six-nucleotide match to both a V gene segment and a J gene segment. Rearrangements were classified as productive when the CDR3 lacked stop codons and remained in frame with V and J, and all other rearrangements were classified as non-productive. Following IMGT convention, CDR3 was defined as the stretch from the second conserved V-encoded cysteine to the conserved J-encoded phenylalanine. Sequences without an unambiguous match to a single V gene segment were excluded from the earlier analysis of over 500 of the donors. In an earlier analysis of 587 of the donors, a V segment was called functional when productive rearrangements were above 56.7%, and segregating when the standard deviation between donors exceeded 5%. A statistical classification framework was built to diagnose cytomegalovirus status from the catalog of TCR beta chain sequences. In a later analysis, TCR nucleotide sequences were compared against IMGT/GENE-DB human TR gene sequences so that V and J genes could be assigned. A later analysis assigned CDR3 sequences and most-parsimonious VDJ recombination scenarios with the TCRdist pipeline. In a later analysis, every TCR beta chain was defined by the combination of its CDR3 amino acid sequence and its V-gene family, and reads without a unique V-gene family were dropped. To address suspected cross-contamination and a sequencing artifact, a later analysis removed a few hundred highly shared, low-generation-probability nucleotide sequences. A later analysis calculated a clonal expansion index for each public chain from normalized within-repertoire ranks of inferred template counts. In a later analysis, generation probabilities were computed using a VDJ recombination model fitted to out-of-frame rearrangements, and the results were checked against IGoR. In a later analysis, hypergeometric tests were used to score TCR-TCR, TCR-HLA and TCR-CMV co-occurrence, with a repertoire-size bias correction applied to TCR pairs. To estimate false discovery rates, a later analysis permuted the HLA or CMV assignments 20 times. A later analysis grouped co-occurring TCRs with DBSCAN, adding TCRdist sequence similarity when clustering within HLA-allele-positive subsets. Co-occurrence clustering excluded repertoires with fewer than 30,000 or more than 120,000 public chains, plus five with anomalous nucleotide sharing. TCRdb took this table from immuneACCESS and kept in-frame rearrangements with V and J called. Such tables lack part of the clones; where checked against another copy, unresolved V genes explain under half of the gap, and the rest is unexplained. V, J and clone size are taken as reported in that table, and D and trimming were inferred from the DNA itself. This sample lists 100,000 to 150,000 clones; 65% to 85% were detected once. 2.9% of the sample is in the top ten clones.

The receptor chain draws on TRBV5-6 and TRBJ2-7, with 14 central nucleotides matching TRBD2. The sequenced sample was PBMCs. This TCR derives from a woman between 35 and 50 years old in good health and CMV-seropositive. The DNA reads as follows: TGTGCCAGCAGCGGGACTAGCGGGAGAGGGGAGCAGTACTTC. Translated, it gives CASSGTSGRGEQYF.